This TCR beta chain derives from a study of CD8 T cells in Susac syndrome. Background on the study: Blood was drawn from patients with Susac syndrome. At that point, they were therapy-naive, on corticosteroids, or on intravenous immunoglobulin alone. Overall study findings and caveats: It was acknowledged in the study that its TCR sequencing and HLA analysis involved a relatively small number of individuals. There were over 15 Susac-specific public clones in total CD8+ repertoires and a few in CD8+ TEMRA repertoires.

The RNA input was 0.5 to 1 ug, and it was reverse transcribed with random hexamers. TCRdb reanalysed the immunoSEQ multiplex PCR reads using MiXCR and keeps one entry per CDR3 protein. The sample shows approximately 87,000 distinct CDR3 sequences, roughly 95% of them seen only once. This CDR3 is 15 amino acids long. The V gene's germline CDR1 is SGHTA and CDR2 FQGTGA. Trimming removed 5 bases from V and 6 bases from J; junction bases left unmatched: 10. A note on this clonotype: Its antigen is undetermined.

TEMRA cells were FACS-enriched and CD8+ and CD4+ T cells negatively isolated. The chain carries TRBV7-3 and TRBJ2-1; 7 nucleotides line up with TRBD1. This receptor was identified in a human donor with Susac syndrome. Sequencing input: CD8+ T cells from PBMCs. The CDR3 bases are TGTGCCAGCAGCCCCGTGACAGGGAGTTTCAATGAGCAGTTCTTC. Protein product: CASSPVTGSFNEQFF.